The 9 T cell receptor beta chains in this list originate from one sample, sequenced in a study of blood T cells in healthy people across ages. A second PCR of about 7 to 12 cycles used a sample-barcoded 5' primer and a J-beta primer mix. From the 5' RACE reads, TCRdb called clonotypes with MiXCR, one entry per CDR3 protein. The table includes fewer than 900,000 distinct CDR3 sequences, 43% detected once. The sequenced sample consisted of blood. The receptors here all came from a woman in her sixties in good health.

The chain uses TRBV9 and TRBJ1-4, with 7 bases lining up with TRBD1. Germline assignment: CDR1 SGDLS and CDR2 YYNGEE. The trim removed 0 bases at V and 8 bases at J, leaving 7 bases unmatched. The CDR3 is 15 amino acids. CDR3 nucleotides: TGTGCCAGCAGCGTAGCAGGGGACAGCAGAGAAAAACTGTTTTTT. Amino acids: CASSVAGDSREKLFF.

This clonotype was observed many times. The rearrangement links TRBV4-2 to TRBJ2-5; 8 nucleotides agree with TRBD1. The CDR3 covers 15 residues. The ends lost 5 bases at V and 1 base at J; junction bases unmatched: 6. Germline lookup yields CDR1 LGHNA and CDR2 YNFKEQ. The CDR3 protein is CASSDPDRGQETQYF. CDR3 in DNA: TGTGCCAGCAGCGATCCCGACAGGGGCCAAGAGACCCAGTACTTC.

The genes are TRBV12-3 or TRBV12-4 and TRBJ2-5, with 12 nucleotides matching TRBD2. The CDR3 is 13 amino acids. Losses at the gene ends were 8 bases for V and 5 bases for J; bases not matched to a gene: 3. The CDR3 bases are TGTGCCAGCCAACTAGCGGGGGGTGAGACCCAGTACTTC. Its protein product is CASQLAGGETQYF.

This clonotype has a handful of counts. J is TRBJ2-5 and V is TRBV9; no clear D. CDR1 is SGDLS, CDR2 YYNGEE, per germline. The CDR3 spans 17 residues. Deletions cut 2 bases from V and 4 bases from J, with 21 bases between. CDR3 in DNA: TGTGCCAGCAGCGTTTGGTCACGAGAGTCTATTGTAGAGACCCAGTACTTC. Translating it yields CASSVWSRESIVETQYF.

The DNA for the CDR3 is TGTGCCAGCAGCCAAAGTATACGGGGCCAAGAGACCCAGTACTTC. It is translated as CASSQSIRGQETQYF. The gene calls are TRBV3-1 and TRBJ2-5; TRBD2 might be the D (5 bases). Trimming removed 2 bases at V and 1 base at J, with 11 bases between. CDR3 length: 15 amino acids. Germline V gene data show CDR1 as LGHDT and CDR2 as YNNKEL (reference sequence).

The gene calls are TRBV12-3 or TRBV12-4 and TRBJ2-7; TRBD2 aligns across 12 bases. This CDR3 has 16 residues. V gave up 1 base and J gave up 1 base; unmatched junction bases: 2. The CDR3 region is CASSLVGTSGSYEQYF. The DNA for the CDR3 is TGTGCCAGCAGTTTAGTCGGGACTAGCGGGTCCTACGAGCAGTACTTC.

Notes on this clonotype: This clone may be a read error of a much larger clone one base away. This chain joins TRBV20-1 and TRBJ1-2; weak D call: TRBD1 (6 bases). V dropped 4 bases and J dropped 5 bases, with 14 bases sitting between them. Germline CDR1 DFQATT, CDR2 SNEGSKA (reference sequence). The CDR3 loop spans 13 amino acids. The CDR3 DNA reads TGCAGTGCTAACCCAGGGGACTTGTATGGCTACACCTTC. It encodes CSANPGDLYGYTF.

This sequence joins TRBV7-9 and TRBJ2-1; 7 bases align to TRBD2. Trimming removed 7 bases from V and 2 bases from J; junction bases left unmatched: 5. Germline loops: CDR1 SEHNR, CDR2 FQNEAQ (reference sequence). The length of the CDR3 is 14 residues. The CDR3 DNA reads TGTGCCAGCAAGAGCGGGAATACCTACAATGAGCAGTTCTTC. Translated, it gives CASKSGNTYNEQFF.

This clonotype was found once. The chain couples TRBV9 to TRBJ2-1, with TRBD2 matching 7 bases. Germline trimming cut 4 bases from V and 7 bases from J; bases unmatched to any gene: 11. The CDR3 spans 15 residues. Germline CDR1 reads SGDLS; CDR2 reads YYNGEE. The CDR3 nucleotides read TGTGCCAGCAGCCCCTTTAGCGGGCCGTCGAATGAGCAGTTCTTC. This sequence encodes CASSPFSGPSNEQFF.